The TCR beta chain described here comes from a study of control samples from healthy donors and cancer patients. Repertoires were generated with immunoSEQ multiplex PCR, while TCRdb's copy carries only in-frame clones and drops some. The sample holds approximately 84,000 clones, roughly four fifths seen once. This receptor was identified in a woman in her sixties in good health. The sequencing input was blood.

CDR3 bases: TGTGCCATCGGCCAGACGAACACTGAAGCTTTCTTT. This sequence encodes CAIGQTNTEAFF. The chain recombines TRBV10-3 with TRBJ1-1; no definite D call. V was trimmed by 8 bases and J by 1 base, leaving 8 bases between them. The CDR3 sequence is 12 residues long. The V gene's germline CDR1 is ENHRY and CDR2 SYGVKD.